Below, 29 T cell receptor beta chains from the same sample are listed, as sequenced in a study of vaccination and CD4 T cells after COVID-19. Once obtained from cultured CD4+ T cells, the DNA was sequenced using the Oncomine TCR Beta short-read assay. TCRdb ran MiXCR on the PCR reads and lists one entry per CDR3 protein. The table lists more than 6,500 distinct CDR3 sequences, about 45% of them singletons. Treatment denoted: approximately 11-day PBMC culture with coronavirus spike peptide pools or control peptides (ViraFEST assay). Before the COVID-19 pandemic (2011-2018), CD4+ T cells were obtained from the unexposed donor. No antigen has been identified for these receptors. Sequencing input: CD4+ T cells from blood, cultured in vitro. All receptors derive from a human donor in good health.

This clonotype appeared a few times. The genes are TRBV2 and TRBJ1-5; a possible D gene is TRBD1 (5 bases). CDR1 SNHLY and CDR2 FYNNEI come from the germline V gene. This CDR3 spans 14 amino acids. V was pared by 2 bases and J by 7 bases, with 12 bases between. Here the CDR3 reads CASSELTKGQPQHF. In DNA form, the CDR3 reads TGTGCCAGCAGTGAACTTACAAAGGGGCAGCCCCAGCATTTT.

V and J are TRBV19 and TRBJ1-1, with 11 nucleotides matching TRBD1. CDR1 and CDR2 (germline): LNHDA, SQIVND (reference sequence). Unmatched junction bases numbered 4, after V lost 4 bases and J lost 3 bases. The length of the CDR3 is 15 residues. The CDR3 DNA follows: TGTGCCAGTAGTAAGCCGGGACAGGGGGACACTGAAGCTTTCTTT. Its translation is CASSKPGQGDTEAFF.

This clonotype was counted a few times. This rearrangement joins TRBV6-1 to TRBJ2-3; D possibly corresponds to TRBD2 (6 bases). Trimming stripped 8 bases from V and 4 bases from J, with 19 bases between. There are 15 residues in the CDR3. Germline CDR1 and CDR2: MNHNS and SASEGT. The CDR3 sequence: CASFTSEGRPDTQYF. For the CDR3, the DNA is TGTGCCAGCTTTACTTCGGAGGGTAGACCAGATACGCAGTATTTT.

The chain employs TRBV20-1 and TRBJ2-7; the match to TRBD2 covers 11 bases. V shed 6 bases, J shed 2 bases, and the junction held 6 bases outside the gene matches. This CDR3 contains 14 residues. Germline CDR1 is DFQATT and CDR2 is SNEGSKA (reference sequence). CDR3 sequence reads: CSATLAGGPYEQYF. For the CDR3, the DNA is TGCAGTGCAACCCTAGCGGGAGGACCCTACGAGCAGTACTTC.

The CDR3 loop is CSASGGLNTEAFF. For the CDR3, the DNA is TGCAGCGCTTCAGGGGGCCTGAACACTGAAGCTTTCTTT. This chain joins TRBV29-1 and TRBJ1-1; 8 bases agree with TRBD1. The trim removed 7 bases at V and 0 bases at J, leaving 4 bases unmatched. The CDR3 is made up of 13 amino acids. The germline V gene has CDR1 SQVTM and CDR2 ANQGSEA.

In its sample, this clonotype was seen a few times. The rearrangement uses TRBV6-5 and TRBJ1-2, with a possible D match to TRBD1 (5 bases). V gave up 2 bases and J gave up 4 bases, with 11 bases separating them. Germline CDR1 and CDR2: MNHEY and SVGAGI. There are 14 residues in the CDR3. CDR3 amino acids: CASSYKTGGYGYTF. For the CDR3, the DNA is TGTGCCAGCAGTTACAAGACGGGGGGCTATGGCTACACCTTC.

This rearrangement joins TRBV27 to TRBJ1-2; D is unclear. The V and J ends lost 7 bases and 4 bases respectively, with 19 bases between them. This CDR3 comprises 15 residues. Per germline, CDR1 MNHEY and CDR2 SMNVEV (reference sequence). DNA for the CDR3: TGTGCCAGCAAGGAAAGCGGCCTAGGCAGCTATGGCTACACCTTC. It codes for CASKESGLGSYGYTF.

The J gene is TRBJ2-1, the V gene TRBV7-2; unclear D gene. V was cut by 5 bases and J by 0 bases, with 14 bases left in between. The CDR3 runs 16 residues. Germline V gene data show CDR1 as SGHTA and CDR2 as FQGNSA. CDR3 amino acids: CASSPRRRSSYNEQFF. The CDR3 DNA follows: TGTGCCAGCAGCCCCCGGCGCCGGAGCTCCTACAATGAGCAGTTCTTC.

This sequence joins TRBV7-2 and TRBJ2-1; the D is unclear. V lost 5 bases and J 2 bases, leaving 7 bases between the germline ends. Germline CDR1 is SGHTA and CDR2 is FQGNSA. The CDR3 length is 13 residues. CDR3 loop: CASSRAAYNEQFF. The CDR3 DNA reads as TGTGCCAGCAGCCGGGCGGCCTACAATGAGCAGTTCTTC.

The V and J genes are TRBV7-2 and TRBJ2-7; D possibly corresponds to TRBD2 (7 bases). Trimming cost V 5 bases and J 3 bases, with 14 bases left between them. Looked up from germline, CDR1 is SGHTA and CDR2 is FQGNSA. The CDR3 totals 14 residues. The CDR3 nucleotides read TGTGCCAGCAGCAAGAAAGGGGGGGACTACGAGCAGTACTTC. Its translation is CASSKKGGDYEQYF.

The V and J genes are TRBV18 and TRBJ1-5, with D tentatively TRBD1 (5 bases). V shed 3 bases and J shed 0 bases, with 12 bases lying between them. Germline V gene sequence: CDR1 KGHSH, CDR2 LQKENI. This CDR3 comprises 16 residues. CDR3 sequence: CASSPGLGDSNQPQHF. As DNA, the CDR3 is TGTGCCAGCTCACCGGGGCTAGGGGATAGCAATCAGCCCCAGCATTTT.

The J gene is TRBJ2-3, the V gene TRBV11-2, with TRBD2 matching over 7 bases. V shed 2 bases and J 1 base; nucleotides not matched to a gene: 6. The CDR3 sequence is 16 residues long. CDR1 is SGHAT, CDR2 FQNNGV, per germline. CDR3 loop: CASSLWGGFGTDTQYF. DNA for the CDR3: TGTGCCAGCAGCTTATGGGGGGGTTTTGGCACAGATACGCAGTATTTT.

This chain connects TRBV29-1 to TRBJ1-2, with 9 bases aligning to TRBD1. V was clipped by 3 bases and J by 6 bases; unmatched bases: 14. Germline V gene sequence: CDR1 SQVTM, CDR2 ANQGSEA. The CDR3 extends over 16 amino acids. CDR3 residues: CSVDSGTGSILDGYTF. DNA for the CDR3: TGCAGCGTTGACTCCGGGACAGGGTCTATTCTGGATGGCTACACCTTC.

Here the CDR3 DNA reads TGTGCCTGGAAGAGCTCCTACGAGCAGTACTTC. It yields the protein CAWKSSYEQYF. This chain joins TRBV30 and TRBJ2-7, with D unclear. The CDR3 length is 11 residues. V dropped 4 bases and J dropped 0 bases, with 4 bases sitting between them. Germline V gene data show CDR1 as GTSNPN and CDR2 as SVGIG (reference sequence).

This chain uses TRBV20-1 with TRBJ2-1, with 14 positions matching TRBD2. CDR1 is DFQATT and CDR2 is SNEGSKA in the germline V gene (reference sequence). The junction had 13 bases not matched to a gene; V was cut back by 6 bases and J by 0 bases. This CDR3 has 19 amino acids. This CDR3 reads CSAHDRTSGGLSSYNEQFF. CDR3 DNA: TGCAGTGCGCACGATCGGACTAGCGGGGGGTTGAGCTCCTACAATGAGCAGTTCTTC.

The chain links TRBV2 to TRBJ1-1, with 7 positions matching TRBD1. Germline lookup yields CDR1 SNHLY and CDR2 FYNNEI. The CDR3 length is 12 residues. V shed 3 bases, J shed 12 bases, and the junction held 7 bases outside the gene matches. CDR3 amino acids: CASSEDRNLPFF. DNA of the CDR3: TGTGCCAGCAGTGAGGACAGGAACTTACCTTTCTTT. Variable domain in full (rest from reference TRBV2 and TRBJ1-1): EPEVTQTPSHQVTQMGQEVILRCVPISNHLYFYWYRQILGQKVEFLVSFYNNEISEKSEIFDDQFSVERPDGSNFTLKIRSTKLEDSAMYFCASSEDRNLPFFGQGTRLTVV.

The CDR3 reads CATSSPPGTGVANTEAFF. CDR3 sequence (DNA): TGTGCCACCAGCAGTCCTCCGGGGACAGGGGTCGCGAACACTGAAGCTTTCTTT. J is TRBJ1-1 and V is TRBV15, with TRBD1 matching over 10 bases. The J segment lost 1 base and the V segment lost 3 bases, leaving 11 bases of the junction unmatched. Germline V gene lookup returns CDR1 LNHNV and CDR2 YYDKDF (reference sequence). The CDR3 contains 18 residues. The full variable domain, with the rest looked up from reference TRBV15 and TRBJ1-1, is DAMVIQNPRYQVTQFGKPVTLSCSQTLNHNVMYWYQQKSSQAPKLLFHYYDKDFNNEADTPDNFQSRRPNTSFCFLDIRSPGLGDTAMYLCATSSPPGTGVANTEAFFGQGTRLTVV.

The V gene is TRBV27, the J gene TRBJ2-2, with D perhaps matching TRBD2 (6 bases). Trimming left V 3 bases short and J 5 bases short, with 13 bases between. Germline CDR1 reads MNHEY; CDR2 reads SMNVEV (reference sequence). This CDR3 comprises 15 residues. The DNA of the CDR3 is TGTGCCAGCAGTTTTCGCCCCGGGAGAACCGGGGAGCTGTTTTTT. This gives the protein CASSFRPGRTGELFF.

The gene calls are TRBV20-1 and TRBJ1-1; D is uncertain. V was clipped by 1 base and J by 7 bases, with 19 bases between them. CDR1 and CDR2 (germline): DFQATT, SNEGSKA (reference sequence). The CDR3 has 15 amino acids. CDR3 nucleotides: TGCAGTGCTAGAGTTTTCCGCAGGCTACTTTATGAAGCTTTCTTT. Amino acids: CSARVFRRLLYEAFF.

This chain connects TRBV7-2 to TRBJ1-2, with TRBD1 matching over 11 bases. Unmatched junction bases numbered 7, after V lost 5 bases and J lost 5 bases. The CDR3 totals 15 residues. CDR1 and CDR2 from the germline V gene are SGHTA and FQGNSA. The CDR3 coding sequence is TGTGCCAGCAGCCGCCGAGGGACAGGGGGGTATGGCTACACCTTC. It specifies CASSRRGTGGYGYTF.

This clonotype is a singleton in its sample. The chain joins TRBV7-4 to TRBJ2-4, with TRBD1 as a possible D gene (6 bases). This CDR3 spans 17 amino acids. Per germline, CDR1 SGHVT and CDR2 SQSDAQ. The V end was cut by 7 bases, the J end by 0 bases, with 19 bases between. In DNA, the CDR3 is TGTGCCAGCAACCAACCAGCCGGACAGCTAGCCAAAAACATTCAGTACTTC. Its translation: CASNQPAGQLAKNIQYF. The full variable domain, with the rest looked up from reference TRBV7-4 and TRBJ2-4, is GAGVSQSPRYKVAKRGRDVALRCDSISGHVTLYWYRQTLGQGSEVLTYSQSDAQRDKSGRPSGRFSAERPERSVSTLKIQRTEQGDSAVYLCASNQPAGQLAKNIQYFGAGTRLSVL.

The chain couples TRBV5-1 to TRBJ1-2; perhaps TRBD1 as D (5 bases). The CDR3 sequence is 14 residues long. Germline CDR1 and CDR2: SGHRS and YFSETQ. V shed 0 bases and J shed 7 bases, with 13 bases lying between them. The CDR3 protein is CASSLDRRTGGYTF. The CDR3, as DNA: TGCGCCAGCAGCTTGGACAGGCGAACGGGTGGCTACACCTTC. The full variable domain, in which reference TRBV5-1 and TRBJ1-2 provide the parts outside the CDR3, is KAGVTQTPRYLIKTRGQQVTLSCSPISGHRSVSWYQQTPGQGLQFLFEYFSETQRNKGNFPGRFSGRQFSNSRSEMNVSTLELGDSALYLCASSLDRRTGGYTFGSGTRLTVV.

The chain recombines TRBV24-1 with TRBJ1-3; D is uncertain. This CDR3 is built from 11 residues. Germline V CDR1 and CDR2: KGHDR, SFDVKD. V lost 9 bases, J lost 4 bases, and 6 bases lay in between. This CDR3 is CATGLGNTIYF. The CDR3 DNA follows: TGTGCCACCGGGCTCGGAAACACCATATATTTT.

The V gene is TRBV30, the J gene TRBJ1-2; D uncertain. Trimming cost V 5 bases and J 4 bases, with 8 bases left between them. Germline lookup yields CDR1 GTSNPN and CDR2 SVGIG (reference sequence). CDR3 length: 11 amino acids. CDR3: CAWGRSYGYTF. The CDR3 nucleotides are TGTGCCTGGGGGAGGAGCTATGGCTACACCTTC.

This clonotype occurred once. This chain links TRBV28 with TRBJ2-1; D is possibly TRBD2 (6 bases). Trimming stripped 1 base from V and 10 bases from J, with 11 bases between. This CDR3 has 13 amino acids. The germline gives CDR1 MDHEN, CDR2 SYDVKM. In nucleotides, the CDR3 is TGTGCCAGCAGTTTATCGGGAGCAGTCGAGCAGTTCTTC. Protein product: CASSLSGAVEQFF.

V is TRBV10-2 and J is TRBJ2-2; TRBD1 might be the D (6 bases). CDR3 size: 14 residues. Trimming shortened V by 4 bases and J by 4 bases, and 10 bases separated the two germline ends. Looked up from germline, CDR1 is WSHSY and CDR2 is SAAADI. The CDR3 is CASSATQGTGELFF. CDR3 DNA sequence: TGCGCCAGCAGTGCAACACAGGGCACCGGGGAGCTGTTTTTT.

A few counts support this clonotype. The chain uses TRBV20-1 and TRBJ1-2, with 8 bases that match TRBD1. Germline CDR1 and CDR2: DFQATT and SNEGSKA (reference sequence). This CDR3 has 13 residues. The trim removed 3 bases at V and 8 bases at J, leaving 8 bases unmatched. In DNA form, the CDR3 reads TGCAGTGCTAGGCCAGGGGGCGCGAGCGGCTACACCTTC. This sequence encodes CSARPGGASGYTF.

The chain is built from TRBV20-1 and TRBJ2-2; tentative D call: TRBD1 (7 bases). The V end was cut by 3 bases, the J end by 5 bases, with 13 bases between. CDR3 size: 14 residues. CDR1 is DFQATT, CDR2 SNEGSKA, per germline (reference sequence). The CDR3 DNA sequence: TGCAGTGCTAGTATGCCAGGGGGGACCGGGGAGCTGTTTTTT. This codes for CSASMPGGTGELFF.

This clonotype showed up just a few times. V is TRBV11-2 and J is TRBJ1-2; TRBD1 matches 8 bases. Germline V gives CDR1 SGHAT, CDR2 FQNNGV. The CDR3 contains 13 residues. With 5 bases clipped from V and 8 bases from J, the junction kept 7 bases outside the gene matches. CDR3 in DNA: TGTGCCAGCAGCGGGGGACAGGCCTTAGGCTACACCTTC. It specifies CASSGGQALGYTF.